This T cell receptor beta chain is from a study of cytomegalovirus exposure and HLA in healthy donors. In the case of this clone: Antigen specificity is unknown.

This PCR relied on a set of 60 Vbeta primers and 13 Jbeta primers. Produced via immunoSEQ multiplex PCR; TCRdb's table is partial and in-frame only. Found here are 100,000 to 150,000 clones, over 65% of them singletons; the top ten hold 1.5% to 2%. All donors participated as healthy donors of bone marrow. V was shortened by 5 bases and J by 4 bases, with 17 bases between the two germline ends. Germline CDR1 reads MDHEN; CDR2 reads SYDVKM. The CDR3 is 15 residues long. Study results and limitations: Reports state that TCR beta sequences accurately predicted most subjects' HLA-A and HLA-B alleles.

The sequence was collected from a female donor in good health and CMV-seropositive. The specimen was PBMCs. The chain links TRBV28 to TRBJ1-1; TRBD1 might be the D (6 bases). The CDR3 is CASSLVLTGATEAFF. CDR3 DNA sequence: TGTGCCAGCAGTCTCGTCCTGACAGGTGCCACTGAAGCTTTCTTT.